The rows below give T cell receptor beta chains drawn from one sample of a study of blood T cell repertoires in COVID-19. Clones were read by immunoSEQ multiplex PCR, and TCRdb kept only the in-frame ones, dropping some. The sample shows roughly 150,000 clones, more than 75% of them seen only once. The specimen was peripheral blood. The origin of the receptors is a man in his fifties or sixties who had recovered from COVID-19. Each CDR3 is given with its conserved first and last residue. A D gene is named only where the DNA matches it firmly. Where a row states a size, it is once, few, many or the class of an expanded clone; other rows omit it.

j_call: TRBJ2-7; cdr3_length: 14; d_call: TRBD2; v_call: TRBV24-1; clone_size: NA; cdr3_aa: CATSGSGESYEQYF; cdr3_nt: TGTGCCACCAGTGGGAGCGGGGAGAGCTACGAGCAGTACTTC
j_call: TRBJ1-2; cdr3_length: 14; d_call: NA; v_call: TRBV6-5; clone_size: NA; cdr3_aa: CASSYTTGTYGYTF; cdr3_nt: TGTGCCAGCAGTTACACAACAGGAACCTATGGCTACACCTTC
j_call: TRBJ2-7; cdr3_length: 14; d_call: NA; v_call: TRBV6-2/TRBV6-3; clone_size: few; cdr3_aa: CASSLRIVPYEQYF; cdr3_nt: TGTGCCAGCAGTTTGCGGATAGTTCCCTACGAGCAGTACTTC
j_call: TRBJ2-7; cdr3_length: 15; d_call: NA; v_call: TRBV7-5; clone_size: NA; cdr3_aa: CVRSHRLAVVYEQYF; cdr3_nt: TGTGTCAGAAGCCACCGACTAGCGGTCGTCTACGAGCAGTACTTC
j_call: TRBJ1-2; cdr3_length: 13; d_call: NA; v_call: TRBV14; clone_size: NA; cdr3_aa: CASSQVRVRGYTF; cdr3_nt: TGTGCCAGCAGCCAAGTCAGGGTGCGCGGCTACACCTTC
j_call: TRBJ1-5; cdr3_length: 13; d_call: NA; v_call: TRBV20-1; clone_size: NA; cdr3_aa: CSASSGRLKPQHF; cdr3_nt: TGCAGTGCTAGTTCCGGGAGGCTGAAGCCCCAGCATTTT
j_call: TRBJ1-6; cdr3_length: 14; d_call: NA; v_call: TRBV28; clone_size: NA; cdr3_aa: CASSLAGIDSPLHF; cdr3_nt: TGTGCCAGCAGTTTAGCAGGGATCGATTCACCCCTCCACTTT
j_call: TRBJ1-4; cdr3_length: 18; d_call: TRBD1; v_call: TRBV5-6; clone_size: NA; cdr3_aa: CASSFRTGGVRTNEKLFF; cdr3_nt: TGTGCCAGCAGCTTTAGGACAGGGGGCGTTCGGACTAATGAAAAACTGTTTTTT
j_call: TRBJ2-5; cdr3_length: 13; d_call: NA; v_call: TRBV4-1; clone_size: NA; cdr3_aa: CASSIVGRETQYF; cdr3_nt: TGCGCCAGCAGCATTGTGGGGCGAGAGACCCAGTACTTC
j_call: TRBJ1-1; cdr3_length: 15; d_call: TRBD1; v_call: TRBV4-3; clone_size: NA; cdr3_aa: CASSPLGQGRTEAFF; cdr3_nt: TGCGCCAGCAGCCCTCTAGGACAGGGACGGACTGAAGCTTTCTTT
j_call: TRBJ2-2; cdr3_length: 16; d_call: TRBD2; v_call: TRBV7-2; clone_size: NA; cdr3_aa: CASSLGAGGPAGELFF; cdr3_nt: TGTGCCAGCAGCTTAGGGGCGGGAGGGCCCGCCGGGGAGCTGTTTTTT
j_call: TRBJ2-1; cdr3_length: 15; d_call: NA; v_call: TRBV18; clone_size: NA; cdr3_aa: CASSPTNSGQAQQFF; cdr3_nt: TGTGCCAGCTCCCCAACCAATTCAGGGCAGGCGCAGCAGTTCTTC
j_call: TRBJ1-2; cdr3_length: 17; d_call: TRBD1; v_call: TRBV9; clone_size: NA; cdr3_aa: CASSVEVGTGGLYGYTF; cdr3_nt: TGTGCCAGCAGCGTAGAGGTAGGGACAGGTGGGCTCTATGGCTACACCTTC
j_call: TRBJ2-3; cdr3_length: 16; d_call: TRBD2; v_call: TRBV9; clone_size: NA; cdr3_aa: CASSVGASGAPDTQYF; cdr3_nt: TGTGCCAGCAGCGTAGGGGCTAGCGGGGCTCCCGATACGCAGTATTTT
j_call: TRBJ1-1; cdr3_length: 17; d_call: NA; v_call: TRBV4-3; clone_size: NA; cdr3_aa: CASSQEFQVSGRGEAFF; cdr3_nt: TGCGCCAGCAGCCAAGAGTTCCAGGTTTCGGGTAGGGGTGAAGCTTTCTTT
j_call: TRBJ2-7; cdr3_length: 11; d_call: NA; v_call: TRBV6-2/TRBV6-3; clone_size: NA; cdr3_aa: CASSFLLEQYF; cdr3_nt: TGTGCCAGCAGTTTCCTCCTGGAGCAGTACTTC
j_call: TRBJ2-3; cdr3_length: 16; d_call: TRBD2; v_call: TRBV3-1/TRBV3-2; clone_size: NA; cdr3_aa: CASSRLAGGSSDTQYF; cdr3_nt: TGTGCCAGCAGCCGCCTAGCGGGGGGGAGTTCAGATACGCAGTATTTT
j_call: TRBJ2-7; cdr3_length: 12; d_call: NA; v_call: TRBV29-1; clone_size: NA; cdr3_aa: CSAATGSGEQYF; cdr3_nt: TGCAGCGCTGCAACAGGGTCCGGGGAGCAGTACTTC
j_call: TRBJ2-3; cdr3_length: 13; d_call: NA; v_call: TRBV7-2; clone_size: NA; cdr3_aa: CASSLARGQTQYF; cdr3_nt: TGTGCCAGCAGCTTAGCAAGAGGACAAACGCAGTATTTT
j_call: TRBJ1-4; cdr3_length: 15; d_call: TRBD1; v_call: TRBV27; clone_size: NA; cdr3_aa: CASSLRDRANEKLFF; cdr3_nt: TGTGCCAGCAGTCTCCGGGACAGAGCTAATGAAAAACTGTTTTTT
j_call: TRBJ2-1; cdr3_length: 13; d_call: NA; v_call: TRBV19; clone_size: NA; cdr3_aa: CASSMILSNEQFF; cdr3_nt: TGTGCCAGTAGTATGATACTTTCCAATGAGCAGTTCTTC
j_call: TRBJ2-7; cdr3_length: 13; d_call: NA; v_call: TRBV2; clone_size: few; cdr3_aa: CASSDRASYEQYF; cdr3_nt: TGTGCCAGCAGTGACAGGGCCTCCTACGAGCAGTACTTC
j_call: TRBJ2-1; cdr3_length: 12; d_call: TRBD1; v_call: TRBV5-6; clone_size: NA; cdr3_aa: CASSRQGYEQFF; cdr3_nt: TGTGCCAGCAGCCGACAGGGGTATGAGCAGTTCTTC
j_call: TRBJ1-5; cdr3_length: 13; d_call: TRBD1; v_call: TRBV2; clone_size: NA; cdr3_aa: CASSDRGLQPQHF; cdr3_nt: TGTGCCAGCAGCGACAGGGGGCTTCAGCCCCAGCATTTT
j_call: TRBJ1-3; cdr3_length: 15; d_call: NA; v_call: TRBV6-5; clone_size: NA; cdr3_aa: CASSYSGGTGNTIYF; cdr3_nt: TGTGCCAGCAGTTACTCGGGGGGAACTGGAAACACCATATATTTT
j_call: TRBJ2-1; cdr3_length: 17; d_call: TRBD2; v_call: TRBV29-1; clone_size: NA; cdr3_aa: CSVVGLAGGSSYNEQFF; cdr3_nt: TGCAGCGTTGTGGGACTAGCGGGAGGGAGCTCCTACAATGAGCAGTTCTTC
j_call: TRBJ2-1; cdr3_length: 14; d_call: NA; v_call: TRBV2; clone_size: NA; cdr3_aa: CASSASLSYNEQFF; cdr3_nt: TGTGCCAGCAGTGCGTCTCTCTCCTACAATGAGCAGTTCTTC
j_call: TRBJ1-3; cdr3_length: 14; d_call: TRBD1; v_call: TRBV6-5; clone_size: NA; cdr3_aa: CASRMTGAGNTIYF; cdr3_nt: TGTGCCAGCAGGATGACAGGGGCTGGAAACACCATATATTTT
j_call: TRBJ2-3; cdr3_length: 12; d_call: NA; v_call: TRBV29-1; clone_size: NA; cdr3_aa: CSVLDKGDTQYF; cdr3_nt: TGCAGCGTCCTGGACAAAGGAGATACGCAGTATTTT
j_call: TRBJ1-4; cdr3_length: 15; d_call: NA; v_call: TRBV5-1; clone_size: NA; cdr3_aa: CASRATGSTNEKLFF; cdr3_nt: TGCGCCAGCAGGGCGACAGGTTCAACTAATGAAAAACTGTTTTTT
j_call: TRBJ1-1; cdr3_length: 13; d_call: NA; v_call: TRBV12-5; clone_size: NA; cdr3_aa: CASGLDRDTEAFF; cdr3_nt: TGTGCTAGTGGTTTGGACAGGGACACTGAAGCTTTCTTT
j_call: TRBJ2-7; cdr3_length: 11; d_call: NA; v_call: TRBV30; clone_size: few; cdr3_aa: CACTVLYEQYF; cdr3_nt: TGTGCCTGCACAGTCCTCTACGAGCAGTACTTC
j_call: TRBJ2-7; cdr3_length: 13; d_call: TRBD1; v_call: TRBV6-6; clone_size: NA; cdr3_aa: CASSYGDSYEQYF; cdr3_nt: TGTGCCAGCAGTTACGGGGACAGCTACGAGCAGTACTTC
j_call: TRBJ2-2; cdr3_length: 15; d_call: TRBD2; v_call: TRBV11-2; clone_size: NA; cdr3_aa: CASSSSGVNTGELFF; cdr3_nt: TGTGCCAGCAGTTCTAGCGGGGTGAACACCGGGGAGCTGTTTTTT
j_call: TRBJ2-2; cdr3_length: 17; d_call: TRBD2; v_call: TRBV9; clone_size: NA; cdr3_aa: CASSVEGLAGITGELFF; cdr3_nt: TGTGCCAGCAGCGTCGAGGGACTAGCGGGCATCACCGGGGAGCTGTTTTTT
j_call: TRBJ1-1; cdr3_length: 16; d_call: NA; v_call: TRBV6-5; clone_size: NA; cdr3_aa: CASSYSKVSLWTEAFF; cdr3_nt: TGTGCCAGCAGTTACTCGAAAGTCAGTCTTTGGACTGAAGCTTTCTTT
j_call: TRBJ1-3; cdr3_length: 15; d_call: TRBD1; v_call: TRBV7-6; clone_size: NA; cdr3_aa: CASTVRQGSGNTIYF; cdr3_nt: TGTGCCAGCACCGTTCGACAGGGTTCTGGAAACACCATATATTTT
j_call: TRBJ2-1; cdr3_length: 15; d_call: TRBD1; v_call: TRBV5-5; clone_size: NA; cdr3_aa: CASSQDRGSYNEQFF; cdr3_nt: TGTGCCAGCAGCCAGGACAGGGGTTCCTACAATGAGCAGTTCTTC
j_call: TRBJ1-4; cdr3_length: 10; d_call: NA; v_call: TRBV9; clone_size: NA; cdr3_aa: CASLCEKLFF; cdr3_nt: TGTGCCAGCCTTTGTGAAAAACTGTTTTTT
j_call: TRBJ2-7; cdr3_length: 13; d_call: NA; v_call: TRBV5-8; clone_size: NA; cdr3_aa: CASSLGVSYEQYF; cdr3_nt: TGTGCCAGCAGCTTAGGGGTCTCCTACGAGCAGTACTTC
j_call: TRBJ2-7; cdr3_length: 17; d_call: NA; v_call: TRBV27; clone_size: NA; cdr3_aa: CASSFQPPLATAYEQYF; cdr3_nt: TGTGCCAGCAGTTTTCAGCCCCCCCTAGCGACCGCTTACGAGCAGTACTTC
j_call: TRBJ1-5; cdr3_length: 13; d_call: TRBD1; v_call: TRBV30; clone_size: NA; cdr3_aa: CAWRGQGNQPQHF; cdr3_nt: TGTGCCTGGAGGGGACAGGGCAATCAGCCCCAGCATTTT
j_call: TRBJ2-7; cdr3_length: 15; d_call: TRBD2; v_call: TRBV19; clone_size: NA; cdr3_aa: CASSISGGGSYEQYF; cdr3_nt: TGTGCCAGTAGTATAAGCGGGGGTGGTTCCTACGAGCAGTACTTC
j_call: TRBJ2-7; cdr3_length: 14; d_call: TRBD1; v_call: TRBV18; clone_size: NA; cdr3_aa: CASSTGGRSYEQYF; cdr3_nt: TGTGCCAGCTCTACAGGGGGTCGGTCCTACGAGCAGTACTTC
j_call: TRBJ1-1; cdr3_length: 11; d_call: NA; v_call: TRBV10-3; clone_size: NA; cdr3_aa: CAIGEGTEAFF; cdr3_nt: TGTGCCATCGGCGAGGGCACTGAAGCTTTCTTT
j_call: TRBJ1-2; cdr3_length: 14; d_call: NA; v_call: TRBV18; clone_size: NA; cdr3_aa: CASSPRGGDYGYTF; cdr3_nt: TGTGCCAGCTCACCACGGGGGGGAGACTATGGCTACACCTTC
j_call: TRBJ1-5; cdr3_length: 15; d_call: NA; v_call: TRBV10-2; clone_size: NA; cdr3_aa: CASSSRALSNQPQHF; cdr3_nt: TGCGCCAGCAGTTCCAGGGCCCTTAGCAATCAGCCCCAGCATTTT